The 4 T cell receptor beta chains given below trace back to one sample, sequenced in a study of cytomegalovirus exposure and HLA in healthy donors. PCR was performed using 60 Vbeta and 13 Jbeta primers. This table comes from immunoSEQ multiplex PCR, and its TCRdb copy is limited to in-frame clones, with some not included. The sample holds approximately 250,000 clones; just under 80% are singletons and the top ten take around 0.44%. Sequencing was carried out using PBMCs. The receptor source for this set is a boy under 18 in good health and CMV-seronegative.

This clone turned up a few times. The chain has TRBV5-4 and TRBJ1-2; tentative D call: TRBD1 (6 bases). CDR1 is SGHNT, CDR2 YYREEE, per germline (reference sequence). The CDR3 is 14 residues long. The ends were cut back, 3 bases at V and 7 bases at J, with 16 bases in the middle. CDR3 sequence (DNA): TGTGCCAGCAGCTCAAATACAGGGTTAAGTGGCTACACCTTC. As protein: CASSSNTGLSGYTF.

The chain recombines TRBV11-2 with TRBJ2-7, with D possibly TRBD1 on 6 matching bases. Between the trimmed V and J ends, which lost 5 bases and 0 bases, there was a span of 14 bases. Germline lookup yields CDR1 SGHAT and CDR2 FQNNGV. The CDR3 totals 15 residues. CDR3 residues: CASSRTGYPSYEQYF. The DNA for the CDR3 is TGTGCCAGCAGCCGCACAGGGTACCCCTCCTACGAGCAGTACTTC.

The chain has TRBV4-1 and TRBJ2-5; 8 positions agree with TRBD1. The J call is in doubt because the DNA end fits TRBJ2-7 better. The CDR3 extends over 15 amino acids. Per germline, CDR1 MGHRA and CDR2 YSYEKL. The CDR3 here is CASSQGTGPFYEQYF. CDR3 coding DNA: TGCGCCAGCAGCCAAGGGACAGGGCCTTTCTACGAGCAGTACTTC.

Note on this clone: This same CDR3 is encoded by further DNA sequences in the sample. The CDR3 DNA reads TGCGCCAGCAGCTTAGAGAGAGTGGTGAACGAGCAGTACTTC. Translated: CASSLERVVNEQYF. This rearrangement joins TRBV5-1 to TRBJ2-7; no clear D gene. The V end lost 2 bases, the J end lost 5 bases, and 14 bases lay between the germline ends. Germline V lookup: CDR1 SGHRS, CDR2 YFSETQ. CDR3 size: 14 residues.